A selection of T cell receptor beta chains follows, all from one sample in a study of T cell changes during pregnancy in multiple sclerosis. Using immunoSEQ multiplex PCR, the repertoire was profiled, and TCRdb retains in-frame clones only, with some absent. Of approximately 60,000 clones listed, about nine tenths are singletons. Sample: peripheral blood, taken in the first trimester of pregnancy. All receptors come from a female donor with multiple sclerosis, enrolled in a pregnancy study. Each CDR3 is given with its conserved first and last residue. The D gene is left open where the match is weak. Part of the rows lack a size; the others show once, few, many or a class for expanded clones.

cdr3_aa cdr3_nt d_call j_call v_call clone_size
CASSDMGRSTDTQYF TGTGCCAGCAGCGACATGGGCAGGAGCACAGATACGCAGTATTTT NA TRBJ2-3 TRBV7-3 NA
CASSQDRGDRPQYF TGTGCCAGCAGCCAAGATCGGGGGGACAGGCCCCAGTACTTC NA TRBJ2-7 TRBV4-2 NA
CASSSPQGAGVRNEQFF TGTGCCAGCAGTTCCCCCCAGGGGGCGGGAGTTAGGAATGAGCAGTTCTTC NA TRBJ2-1 TRBV28 NA
CASSLLGGRFGTDTQYF TGTGCCAGCAGTTTATTGGGCGGGAGATTTGGCACAGATACGCAGTATTTT TRBD2 TRBJ2-3 TRBV28 NA
CASNPRTSGRNEQFF TGTGCCAGCAACCCGCGGACTAGCGGGAGGAATGAGCAGTTCTTC TRBD2 TRBJ2-1 TRBV2 NA
CASSLKQGGNEKLFF TGCGCCAGCAGCCTTAAACAGGGGGGAAATGAAAAACTGTTTTTT TRBD1 TRBJ1-4 TRBV5-1 once
CASSEAGGPTGELFF TGTGCCAGCAGCGAAGCGGGAGGGCCGACCGGGGAGCTGTTTTTT TRBD2 TRBJ2-2 TRBV11-2 NA
CASSTQAGGQYEQYF TGTGCCAGTAGTACTCAAGCGGGAGGACAATACGAGCAGTACTTC TRBD2 TRBJ2-7 TRBV19 NA
CASSLVLANEQFF TGCGCCAGCAGCTTGGTGCTAGCAAATGAGCAGTTCTTC NA TRBJ2-1 TRBV5-1 NA
CASSVIGEVTEAFF TGTGCCAGCAGCGTAATTGGGGAGGTCACTGAAGCTTTCTTT NA TRBJ1-1 TRBV9 NA
CASSSGSAGDYEQYF TGCGCCAGCAGCTCGGGAAGCGCGGGGGACTACGAGCAGTACTTC TRBD2 TRBJ2-7 TRBV4-3 NA
CASSPAGHRGKETEAFF TGTGCCAGCAGCCCCGCGGGTCACCGGGGAAAGGAGACTGAAGCTTTCTTT NA TRBJ1-1 TRBV13 NA
CASSLLAGNTGELFF TGTGCCAGCAGTTTATTAGCGGGGAACACCGGGGAGCTGTTTTTT TRBD2 TRBJ2-2 TRBV27 NA
CASSLKPQNTEAFF TGTGCCAGCAGCCTAAAACCTCAGAACACTGAAGCTTTCTTT NA TRBJ1-1 TRBV13 NA
CASSSRLADEQFF TGTGCTAGCAGCTCTCGACTCGCCGATGAGCAGTTCTTC NA TRBJ2-1 TRBV7-7 NA
CASSSREGGGTDTQYF TGTGCCAGCAGTTCCCGAGAGGGGGGGGGCACAGATACGCAGTATTTT NA TRBJ2-3 TRBV6-5 NA
CASSPEYSGANVLTF TGTGCCAGCTCACCGGAGTACTCTGGGGCCAACGTCCTGACTTTC NA TRBJ2-6 TRBV18 NA
CASSNPGQLNYGYTF TGTGCCAGTAGTAACCCGGGACAGTTGAACTATGGCTACACCTTC TRBD1 TRBJ1-2 TRBV19 NA
CASSQVTGGRTGNTIYF TGCGCCAGCAGCCAAGTAACGGGGGGGCGGACAGGAAACACCATATATTTT NA TRBJ1-3 TRBV4-3 NA
CATSRQDQETQYF TGTGCCACCAGCCGTCAGGACCAAGAGACCCAGTACTTC NA TRBJ2-5 TRBV15 NA
CASRGQGVEKLFF TGCGCCAGCAGGGGACAGGGGGTTGAAAAACTGTTTTTT TRBD1 TRBJ1-4 TRBV5-1 NA
CASRIDRLVHNEQFF TGTGCCAGCAGAATAGACAGGCTGGTCCACAATGAGCAGTTCTTC NA TRBJ2-1 TRBV11-1 few
CASSGDFYEQYF TGTGCCAGCAGCGGAGATTTCTACGAGCAGTACTTC NA TRBJ2-7 TRBV2 once
CSVLGPMNTEAFF TGCAGCGTTCTGGGGCCGATGAACACTGAAGCTTTCTTT NA TRBJ1-1 TRBV29-1 NA
CASSHGGGNGYTF TGTGCCAGCAGCCACGGAGGAGGAAATGGCTACACCTTC NA TRBJ1-2 TRBV6-6 NA
CASSTIIMTDLWNTEAFF TGTGCCAGTAGTACGATAATTATGACAGACTTGTGGAACACTGAAGCTTTCTTT NA TRBJ1-1 TRBV19 NA
CASRQVGTGGAGANVLTF TGTGCCAGCAGACAAGTTGGCACAGGGGGCGCTGGGGCCAACGTCCTGACTTTC TRBD1 TRBJ2-6 TRBV27 NA
CASSETDRGEQFF TGTGCCAGCAGCGAGACTGACAGGGGAGAGCAGTTCTTC TRBD1 TRBJ2-1 TRBV16 NA
CASSVGGEGSPLHF TGTGCCAGCAGCGTAGGGGGGGAGGGCTCACCCCTCCACTTT NA TRBJ1-6 TRBV9 NA
CASSLTRDLAEAFF TGTGCCAGCAGTTTAACCAGGGATTTGGCTGAAGCTTTCTTT NA TRBJ1-1 TRBV28 few
CASSRRMAGDVDTQYF TGTGCCAGCAGCCGAAGGATGGCGGGAGATGTAGATACGCAGTATTTT TRBD2 TRBJ2-3 TRBV4-2 NA
CASSPGALRGGGWPYEQYF TGTGCCAGCAGCCCTGGGGCGCTGCGGGGAGGAGGTTGGCCCTACGAGCAGTACTTC NA TRBJ2-7 TRBV7-9 NA
CASSLAPSGPYEQYF TGTGCCAGCAGCTTAGCGCCTAGCGGACCCTACGAGCAGTACTTC TRBD2 TRBJ2-7 TRBV7-2 NA
CASSIGDSGSRGNEQFF TGTGCCAGTAGTATAGGCGATAGCGGGAGTCGGGGGAATGAGCAGTTCTTC TRBD2 TRBJ2-1 TRBV19 NA
CASSVATGGGSGANVLTF TGTGCCAGCAGCGTAGCTACGGGGGGGGGTTCTGGGGCCAACGTCCTGACTTTC TRBD2 TRBJ2-6 TRBV9 NA
CACEQGNEQFF TGTGCCTGCGAACAGGGCAATGAGCAGTTCTTC NA TRBJ2-1 TRBV30 once
CASNSQGGSGELFF TGTGCCAGCAATAGTCAGGGAGGATCCGGGGAGCTGTTTTTT NA TRBJ2-2 TRBV2 NA
CASSKVQGARTEAFF TGTGCCAGCAGCAAAGTTCAGGGGGCGAGAACTGAAGCTTTCTTT NA TRBJ1-1 TRBV21-1 NA
CSARAGDIQYF TGCAGTGCTAGAGCAGGGGACATTCAGTACTTC NA TRBJ2-4 TRBV20-1 NA
CASSLTGGWETQYF TGTGCCAGTAGTCTTACAGGGGGCTGGGAGACCCAGTACTTC TRBD1 TRBJ2-5 TRBV19 NA
CASSHPGTLNTEAFF TGTGCCAGCAGCCACCCCGGGACACTGAACACTGAAGCTTTCTTT NA TRBJ1-1 TRBV4-2 few
CASSPSGRGETQYF TGTGCCAGCAGCCCCAGCGGGAGGGGTGAGACCCAGTACTTC TRBD2 TRBJ2-5 TRBV7-2 NA
CASSRRQGLDQYF TGCGCCAGCAGCCGTCGACAAGGATTGGATCAGTACTTC NA TRBJ2-5 TRBV5-1 NA
CSVASRTGAEYF TGCAGCGTTGCATCCCGGACAGGGGCGGAGTACTTC TRBD1 TRBJ2-7 TRBV29-1 NA
CASSLSGTEAFF TGTGCCAGCAGCCTCTCGGGGACTGAAGCTTTCTTT NA TRBJ1-1 TRBV28 once
CASSLKQGPYEQYF TGTGCCAGCAGCTTGAAACAGGGTCCTTACGAGCAGTACTTC NA TRBJ2-7 TRBV5-4 once
CASSPLAASGMLFEQYF TGTGCCAGCAGTCCTCTTGCGGCTAGCGGGATGTTGTTCGAGCAGTACTTC TRBD2 TRBJ2-7 TRBV28 medium-sized
CASSLRGAEYTEAFF TGTGCCAGTAGTCTCAGGGGAGCGGAATACACTGAAGCTTTCTTT NA TRBJ1-1 TRBV19 NA
CSVRQGVNLYGYTF TGCAGCGTGAGACAGGGTGTAAACCTATATGGCTACACCTTC TRBD1 TRBJ1-2 TRBV29-1 NA
CASRQTGVSENEAFF TGTGCCAGTAGGCAGACAGGGGTCTCGGAAAATGAAGCTTTCTTT TRBD1 TRBJ1-1 TRBV19 few
CASSFGVGTEAFF TGTGCCAGCAGCTTCGGGGTGGGGACTGAAGCTTTCTTT NA TRBJ1-1 TRBV7-9 NA
CASTPLEANTGELFF TGTGCCAGCACCCCCCTTGAGGCGAACACCGGGGAGCTGTTTTTT NA TRBJ2-2 TRBV27 NA
CASSLQGIIGGYTF TGTGCCAGCAGTTTACAGGGTATTATAGGTGGCTACACCTTC NA TRBJ1-2 TRBV28 NA